The clone carrying this T cell receptor (beta chain) showed up just a few times. Its antigen remains unknown. CDR3 length: 18 amino acids. Trimming took off 2 bases at V and 5 bases at J, with 24 bases between the two ends. The germline V gene encodes CDR1 MNHNS and CDR2 SASEGT. The data originate from a study of T cells in Graves' hyperthyroidism and ophthalmopathy. General study findings and limits: Blood also showed most of the thyroid clonotypes that were expanded above 0.001.

Amplified TCR beta CDR3 regions came from RNA transcripts. Initially, a first-round RT-PCR of the TCR CDR3 employed the HTBI primer set. TCRdb re-derived calls from the multiplex PCR reads in MiXCR, one entry per CDR3 protein. In the table there are hundreds of thousands of distinct CDR3 sequences, roughly 15% of which are singletons. Diagnoses were established using clinical symptoms, serum thyroxine and TRAb, thyroid ultrasound and orbital computed tomography. The sample taken for sequencing was blood. This chain joins TRBV6-1 and TRBJ2-5; maybe TRBD1 (6 bases). This receptor was identified in a man between 18 and 35 years old with Graves' ophthalmopathy. DNA of the CDR3: TGTGCCAGCAGTGAAACAGTAGCTCGAGGGGGTGGGGTGGAGACCCAGTACTTC. It encodes CASSETVARGGGVETQYF.